The following is a T cell receptor beta chain sequence with its context. This receptor's antigen is unknown. The record has no base qualities; no much larger clone is one base away. Interpreted using the paper, the time point label stands for: baseline before first vaccination. Vaccinee samples came from UK trials COV001 and COV002, including a single-blind randomized controlled phase 2/3 trial of AZD1222 (ChAdOx1 nCoV-19) in healthy adults. For TCRbeta chain sequencing, PBMC samples from trial participants were taken at day 0 and at day 28 after the second dose. The sample originates from a study of T cell responses to AZD1222 COVID-19 vaccine (dated by TCRdb to about 2021). For the study in its entirety: AZD1222 recipients whose second dose came at about 4 weeks and those whose second dose came at about 12 weeks were combined into one group, since spike-specific TCR depth and breadth did not differ between the two schedules. A total of 230 to 250 trial participants underwent TCR sequencing, of whom approximately 200 had received two doses of AZD1222 and some 25 had received two doses of the MenACWY control vaccine. Trial participants were enrolled by age into 18-55, 56-69 and 70-plus year subgroups, with approximately 160, 26 and 62 TCR-sequenced participants respectively.

The CDR3 regions of human TCRbeta chains were subjected to immunosequencing. In the source study's methods: Repertoire TCRs were matched against a reference library of SARS-CoV-2-specific TCRs generated with the MIRA antigen-specificity platform. Breadth meant the fraction of unique TCRs that were SARS-CoV-2-associated, whereas depth meant the fraction of total T cells that were SARS-CoV-2-associated. Using the MIRA data, every spike-specific TCR was mapped to the spike region that the TCR reacted to and assigned to either a CD4 or a CD8 class. Log10-transformed breadth and depth values were compared by one-way ANOVA with Sidak's multiple comparisons tests. Not all clones reach the TCRdb copy of this immuneACCESS table, which keeps in-frame sequences only. Checked studies attribute under half of the gap to unresolved V genes and leave the rest unexplained. The D gene and trimming were derived from the DNA, and the V and J assignments and clone size from that table. A total of approximately 94,000 clones appear in this sample, 88% of them only once. Of the sample, about 1.8% falls within the top ten clones.

Study-level results and caveats: In the small 56-69-year group, the increase in depth fell short of significance, most likely because of low power. Participants were mostly white British, with more females than males. The authors suggested clonal diversity may have been underestimated. Only a handful of AZD1222 recipients were SARS-CoV-2 seropositive at baseline, limiting conclusions about previously exposed vaccinees. Because no day 14 peak-response samples were available, the repertoires could be characterized only after the peak T cell response. Epitopes outside the regions mutated in the B.1.351 and B.1.1.7 variants were reportedly recognized by nearly half of the unique spike-specific TCRs. The whole spike protein was spanned by vaccine-associated CD4 TCRs, and dominant responses were seen in regions 160-218 and 743-854. After two AZD1222 doses, both the breadth and the depth of spike-specific TCRs were significantly higher than at day 0 and than in MenACWY recipients.

Inclusive of the bounding cysteine and phenylalanine, the CDR3 is 17 residues long. CDR3 DNA only is kept here, 51 bases in frame from base 1. The material was peripheral blood, obtained on day 0 of AZD1222 vaccination. The sequence derives from an adult in good health. The chain is assembled from TRBV21-1 and TRBJ2-7; whether TRBD1, the table's D call, matches the DNA was not checked. TRBV21-1 constitutes a pseudogene. The CDR3 is CASSKKPPRDSLYEQYF. The bases read TGTGCCAGCAGCAAAAAACCTCCGAGGGACAGCCTTTACGAGCAGTACTTC.